One and the same sample provided the 32 T cell receptor beta chains below, sequenced in a study of blood T cell repertoires in COVID-19. Clones were read by immunoSEQ multiplex PCR, and TCRdb kept only the in-frame ones, dropping some. The sample carries about 140,000 clones, approximately 86% recorded once. Sequences were obtained from peripheral blood. The source of these receptors is a human donor in a cohort sampled during active COVID-19.

The V and J genes are TRBV20-1 and TRBJ1-6, with 8 nucleotides matching TRBD1. Unmatched junction bases numbered 10, after V lost 3 bases and J lost 12 bases. Germline V CDR1 and CDR2: DFQATT, SNEGSKA (reference sequence). The CDR3 runs 14 residues. CDR3 nucleotide sequence: TGCAGTGCTAGTCCGCAGGGGGCGATTAAACCCCTCCACTTT. The encoded protein is CSASPQGAIKPLHF.

This sequence joins TRBV28 and TRBJ2-1; 10 bases line up with TRBD2. Trimming removed 5 bases from V and 7 bases from J; junction bases left unmatched: 8. The germline V gene encodes CDR1 MDHEN and CDR2 SYDVKM. The CDR3 totals 15 residues. The CDR3 spells CASSPQREGQNEQFF. CDR3 bases: TGTGCCAGCAGTCCTCAGCGGGAGGGCCAAAATGAGCAGTTCTTC.

This chain links TRBV7-2 with TRBJ2-7; 7 nucleotides agree with TRBD1. Germline V gives CDR1 SGHTA, CDR2 FQGNSA. J lost 2 bases, V lost 4 bases, and 2 bases had no gene match. The CDR3 covers 13 residues. CDR3 residues: CASSWDRTYEQYF. The CDR3 nucleotides are TGTGCCAGCAGCTGGGACAGAACCTACGAGCAGTACTTC.

The chain has TRBV5-1 and TRBJ2-2; D is ambiguous. The length of the CDR3 is 17 residues. Per the germline V gene, CDR1 is SGHRS and CDR2 is YFSETQ. V was pared by 3 bases and J by 7 bases, with 22 bases between. The CDR3 is CASSSTPTRMENGELFF. The CDR3 region has the DNA TGCGCCAGCAGCTCTACCCCCACTCGGATGGAGAACGGGGAGCTGTTTTTT.

The rearrangement joins TRBV21-1 to TRBJ1-5. TRBV21-1 is designated a pseudogene. The CDR3 spans 14 residues. The CDR3 region is CASSRGISNQPQHF. The CDR3 nucleotides are TGTGCCAGCAGCCGAGGGATTAGCAATCAGCCCCAGCATTTT.

This chain connects TRBV28 to TRBJ2-2; 9 bases match TRBD1. Germline CDR1 and CDR2: MDHEN and SYDVKM. Trimming cost V 5 bases and J 9 bases; bases outside gene matches: 4. This CDR3 contains 13 residues. DNA of the CDR3: TGTGCCAGCAGTGGGACAGGGCGCCGGGAGCTGTTTTTT. Amino acids: CASSGTGRRELFF.

V and J are TRBV2 and TRBJ2-3, with 10 bases identical to TRBD2. Per the germline V gene, CDR1 is SNHLY and CDR2 is FYNNEI. V lost 8 bases to trimming and J lost 0 bases; unmatched junction nucleotides: 14. This CDR3 spans 18 amino acids. The CDR3 loop is CASGIGLAGARSTDTQYF. The CDR3 bases are TGTGCCAGCGGGATAGGGCTAGCGGGAGCCCGTAGCACAGATACGCAGTATTTT.

This clone came up once. This chain uses TRBV3-1 (or the pseudogene TRBV3-2) with TRBJ2-2; TRBD2 matches at 8 bases. J was trimmed by 8 bases and V by 4 bases; bases with no gene match: 15. Germline assignment: CDR1 LGHDT and CDR2 YNNKEL (reference sequence). The CDR3 extends over 17 amino acids. CDR3 loop: CASSLRRGARIAGELFF. CDR3 sequence (DNA): TGTGCCAGCAGCCTAAGGCGGGGGGCCCGGATAGCGGGGGAGCTGTTTTTT.

The chain joins TRBV7-3 to TRBJ2-3; 10 bases agree with TRBD2. Losses at the gene ends were 0 bases for V and 2 bases for J; bases not matched to a gene: 5. CDR3 length: 17 amino acids. Germline lookup yields CDR1 SGHTA and CDR2 FQGTGA. The CDR3, as DNA: TGTGCCAGCAGCTTAACCCTTACTAGCGGGAACACAGATACGCAGTATTTT. Its translation: CASSLTLTSGNTDTQYF.

This sequence joins TRBV4-1 and TRBJ1-2; D is possibly TRBD1 (6 bases). CDR1 and CDR2 (germline): MGHRA, YSYEKL. This CDR3 spans 15 amino acids. The germline V and J ends were trimmed by 0 bases and 4 bases, with 12 bases remaining between them. CDR3 DNA: TGCGCCAGCAGCCAAGAACAGGGCGTACGCTATGGCTACACCTTC. Amino acids: CASSQEQGVRYGYTF.

This chain uses TRBV19 with TRBJ2-7; 9 bases are a match to TRBD2. CDR3 length: 13 residues. Germline assignment: CDR1 LNHDA and CDR2 SQIVND (reference sequence). With 8 bases clipped from V and 1 base from J, the junction kept 3 bases outside the gene matches. The CDR3 DNA reads as TGTGCCAGTTTAGCGGGGGATTCCTACGAGCAGTACTTC. Translating gives CASLAGDSYEQYF.

This clone was found once. The rearrangement joins TRBV6-4 to TRBJ2-7; TRBD2 matches at 13 bases. The CDR3 has 16 residues. Germline assignment: CDR1 MRHNA and CDR2 SNTAGT. Unmatched junction bases numbered 2, after V lost 1 base and J lost 2 bases. The CDR3 bases are TGTGCCAGCAGTGACTATACTAGCGGGGGGGCCTACGAGCAGTACTTC. Translated: CASSDYTSGGAYEQYF.

CDR3 residues: CASSLKWAQETQYF. As DNA, the CDR3 is TGTGCCAGCAGCTTAAAGTGGGCCCAAGAGACCCAGTACTTC. The chain uses TRBV7-9 and TRBJ2-5; D unresolved. Trimming left V 2 bases short and J 1 base short, with 8 bases between. Germline CDR1 and CDR2: SEHNR and FQNEAQ (reference sequence). The CDR3 is 14 residues long.

The chain links TRBV4-1 to TRBJ2-2; 8 positions agree with TRBD1. The CDR3 length is 16 residues. J lost 9 bases, V lost 4 bases, and 13 bases had no gene match. The germline V gene has CDR1 MGHRA and CDR2 YSYEKL. CDR3 DNA sequence: TGCGCCAGCAGCCGGGGCCCCGGGACAGGCCCCTGGGAGCTGTTTTTT. Amino acids: CASSRGPGTGPWELFF.

The chain recombines TRBV19 with TRBJ2-1; D is possibly TRBD2 (6 bases). The CDR3 is 14 amino acids. Trimming shortened V by 1 base and J by 7 bases, and 11 bases separated the two germline ends. Germline CDR1 and CDR2: LNHDA and SQIVND (reference sequence). CDR3 region: CASSIGLRGNEQFF. The CDR3 DNA sequence: TGTGCCAGTAGTATAGGCCTACGGGGGAATGAGCAGTTCTTC.

V usage is TRBV3-1 (or the pseudogene TRBV3-2) and J usage is TRBJ2-5; 12 bases fit TRBD2. The germline CDR1 and CDR2 sequences are LGHDT and YNNKEL (reference sequence). This CDR3 has 15 residues. V was clipped by 4 bases and J by 7 bases; unmatched bases: 7. CDR3 loop: CASSPRTSGEVTQYF. The CDR3 DNA follows: TGTGCCAGCAGCCCAAGGACTAGCGGGGAAGTGACCCAGTACTTC.

The chain recombines TRBV2 with TRBJ1-3; D is unclear. The length of the CDR3 is 16 residues. V gave up 2 bases and J gave up 3 bases, with 14 bases separating them. Looked up from germline, CDR1 is SNHLY and CDR2 is FYNNEI. Here the CDR3 reads CASSELPSSGGNTIYF. The CDR3, as DNA: TGTGCCAGCAGTGAATTGCCCTCTTCGGGTGGAAACACCATATATTTT.

This chain connects TRBV5-6 to TRBJ1-2, with D possibly TRBD1 on 5 matching bases. V was pared by 5 bases and J by 8 bases, with 13 bases between. The CDR3 is made up of 12 amino acids. Germline values: CDR1 SGHDT, CDR2 YYEEEE. The CDR3 is CASREGVHGYTF. CDR3 nucleotide sequence: TGTGCCAGCAGGGAAGGGGTGCACGGCTACACCTTC.

The J gene is TRBJ1-1, the V gene TRBV4-2; 10 positions agree with TRBD1. This CDR3 has 16 amino acids. Germline loops: CDR1 LGHNA, CDR2 YNFKEQ. V lost 4 bases and J lost 0; bases outside the gene matches: 5. The CDR3 sequence: CASSRPGTGVNTEAFF. In DNA form, the CDR3 reads TGTGCCAGCAGCCGTCCCGGGACAGGGGTGAACACTGAAGCTTTCTTT.

The chain is built from TRBV12-5 and TRBJ2-5; 8 bases are a match to TRBD2. The CDR3 is 18 amino acids. With 0 bases clipped from V and 5 bases from J, the junction kept 14 bases outside the gene matches. Germline-derived CDR1 and CDR2 are LGHNT and FRNRAP. CDR3 sequence: CASGLVKEREGLWETQYF. Written as DNA, the CDR3 is TGTGCTAGTGGTTTGGTCAAAGAACGGGAGGGCCTTTGGGAGACCCAGTACTTC.

The chain couples TRBV5-8 to TRBJ1-2; D call uncertain. Germline V gene sequence: CDR1 SGHTS, CDR2 YDEGEE. The CDR3 is made up of 13 amino acids. Trimming shortened V by 2 bases and J by 6 bases, and 11 bases separated the two germline ends. The CDR3 coding sequence is TGTGCCAGCAGCTTACGGGGAGTACATGGCTACACCTTC. This translates into CASSLRGVHGYTF.

V and J are TRBV3-1 (or the pseudogene TRBV3-2) and TRBJ2-2, with 7 bases fitting TRBD1. The CDR3 has 15 residues. Germline values: CDR1 LGHDT, CDR2 YNNKEL (reference sequence). The junction had 4 bases not matched to a gene; V was cut back by 6 bases and J by 0 bases. This CDR3 is CASRGDSANTGELFF. Written as DNA, the CDR3 is TGTGCCAGCAGAGGGGACAGCGCGAACACCGGGGAGCTGTTTTTT.

This clone was detected once. The chain has TRBV4-2 and TRBJ1-3; TRBD1 might be the D (5 bases). The CDR3 loop spans 18 amino acids. The germline gives CDR1 LGHNA, CDR2 YNFKEQ. Trimming cost V 3 bases and J 0 bases, with 18 bases left between them. This CDR3 reads CASSHTPAGQSSGNTIYF. The DNA for the CDR3 is TGTGCCAGCAGCCATACTCCGGCAGGGCAGAGCTCTGGAAACACCATATATTTT.

V gene TRBV6-1 combines with J gene TRBJ2-2; D perhaps matches TRBD2 (7 bases). This CDR3 has 17 residues. Germline values: CDR1 MNHNS, CDR2 SASEGT. V lost 2 bases and J lost 2, with 15 bases in between. This chain's CDR3 is CASSELGGRLNTGELFF. CDR3 nucleotides: TGTGCCAGCAGTGAACTGGGGGGGCGGTTAAACACCGGGGAGCTGTTTTTT.

The V call is TRBV6-2 or TRBV6-3, the J call TRBJ1-1; TRBD1 matches at 7 bases. With 4 bases clipped from V and 3 bases from J, the junction kept 8 bases outside the gene matches. Germline V gives CDR1 MNHEY, CDR2 SVGEGT. CDR3 length: 15 amino acids. The chain's CDR3 is CASSSDYRGDTEAFF. The CDR3 DNA reads as TGTGCCAGCAGTTCCGACTACAGGGGTGACACTGAAGCTTTCTTT.

The DNA for the CDR3 is TGTGCCAGACGATGGGGCTTTGGGACCGGGGAGCTGTTTTTT. Translated: CARRWGFGTGELFF. The chain recombines TRBV2 with TRBJ2-2, with D possibly matching TRBD1 (5 bases). Looked up from germline, CDR1 is SNHLY and CDR2 is FYNNEI. Trimming stripped 9 bases from V and 5 bases from J, with 16 bases between. This CDR3 is 14 amino acids long.

The chain combines TRBV6-5 with TRBJ2-5; a weak D match, TRBD1 (5 bases). Germline loops: CDR1 MNHEY, CDR2 SVGAGI. The CDR3 length is 13 residues. The V end lost 2 bases, the J end lost 2 bases, and 6 bases lay between the germline ends. The CDR3 spells CASSYPGQETQYF. In DNA form, the CDR3 reads TGTGCCAGCAGTTACCCAGGGCAAGAGACCCAGTACTTC.

The chain recombines TRBV4-2 with TRBJ2-2; TRBD2 matches at 15 bases. Trimming at V came to 1 base and at J to 6 bases, leaving 0 bases not matched to a gene. The CDR3 sequence is 16 residues long. In germline, CDR1 is LGHNA, CDR2 YNFKEQ. The CDR3 spells CASSQGTSGGAGELFF. CDR3 nucleotide sequence: TGTGCCAGCAGCCAAGGGACTAGCGGGGGGGCCGGGGAGCTGTTTTTT.

This clone was counted between two and nine times. The J gene is TRBJ1-5, the V gene TRBV2; the match to TRBD1 covers 8 bases. After removal of 4 bases from V and 0 bases from J, the junction contained 5 bases not matched to a gene. Looked up from germline, CDR1 is SNHLY and CDR2 is FYNNEI. CDR3 length: 16 amino acids. The CDR3 DNA reads as TGTGCCAGCAGTGCTGGACAGGGTAATAGCAATCAGCCCCAGCATTTT. Encoded protein: CASSAGQGNSNQPQHF.

The rearrangement links TRBV4-1 to TRBJ2-5; D is possibly TRBD1 (5 bases). The CDR3 covers 15 residues. Deletions cut 0 bases from V and 1 base from J, with 9 bases between. Germline V gene data show CDR1 as MGHRA and CDR2 as YSYEKL. The CDR3 nucleotides read TGCGCCAGCAGCCAAGATAGGGGAACCCAAGAGACCCAGTACTTC. Protein sequence: CASSQDRGTQETQYF.

The sample holds one count of this clone. The V gene is TRBV9, the J gene TRBJ2-2, with 7 bases identical to TRBD1. Germline CDR1 SGDLS, CDR2 YYNGEE. This CDR3 region has 16 residues. With V trimmed by 4 bases and J by 2 bases, 8 bases remained unmatched. CDR3 amino acids: CASSISGTANTGELFF. The CDR3 DNA sequence: TGTGCCAGCAGCATCTCCGGGACAGCTAACACCGGGGAGCTGTTTTTT.

The chain uses TRBV18 and TRBJ2-1, with 10 positions matching TRBD2. CDR3 length: 14 amino acids. From germline, CDR1 is KGHSH and CDR2 LQKENI. Trimming at V came to 6 bases and at J to 7 bases, leaving 6 bases not matched to a gene. The CDR3 sequence is CASSGLAAFNEQFF. For the CDR3, the DNA is TGTGCCAGCTCCGGACTAGCGGCTTTTAATGAGCAGTTCTTC.